These T cell receptor beta chains were read from a single sample in a study of OX40 agonist ivuxolimab in advanced cancers. The protocol was immunoSEQ multiplex PCR, while the TCRdb copy is restricted to in-frame clones and leaves out a portion. Seen here are around 26,000 clones, more than 70% observed once, and the top ten hold 25%. The sample consisted of CD4+ or CD8+ T cells sorted from blood, taken in a trial of the OX40 agonist ivuxolimab. These receptors were collected from an adult with an advanced solid tumor such as melanoma, head and neck, liver or kidney cancer. CDR3s include the opening cysteine and the closing phenylalanine or tryptophan. The order of the fields is clone size, V gene, J gene, D gene, CDR3 protein. The D gene is left open where the match is weak. Not all rows give a size; the values are once, few, many and, for expanded clones, a class.

size: NA
V: TRBV4-1
J: TRBJ2-7
D: NA
CDR3: CASSQFRGINYEQYF

size: NA
V: TRBV5-6
J: TRBJ1-3
D: NA
CDR3: CASTSGNTIYF

size: NA
V: TRBV9
J: TRBJ2-1
D: NA
CDR3: CASSVVPEGNNEQFF

size: once
V: TRBV27
J: TRBJ1-1
D: NA
CDR3: CASSLSSWGREAEAFF

size: NA
V: TRBV28
J: TRBJ2-7
D: NA
CDR3: CASSLGRSYEQYF

size: NA
V: TRBV15
J: TRBJ1-1
D: NA
CDR3: CATSPGGDTEAFF

size: NA
V: TRBV27
J: TRBJ1-4
D: NA
CDR3: CASSLGKDDEKLFF

size: few
V: TRBV30
J: TRBJ1-3
D: TRBD1
CDR3: CAWTGQYSGNTIYF

size: NA
V: TRBV27
J: TRBJ1-5
D: NA
CDR3: CASSPGRLWSQHF

size: NA
V: TRBV28
J: TRBJ1-5
D: NA
CDR3: CASNGLSSNQPQHF

size: NA
V: TRBV25-1
J: TRBJ2-7
D: NA
CDR3: CASSGLNSEQYF

size: NA
V: TRBV4-1
J: TRBJ2-7
D: TRBD2
CDR3: CASSQGVGGVLTYEQYF

size: NA
V: TRBV13
J: TRBJ2-3
D: TRBD1
CDR3: CASSLWGQHTDTQYF

size: NA
V: TRBV6-6
J: TRBJ2-1
D: NA
CDR3: CASSLGAGEQFF

size: NA
V: TRBV27
J: TRBJ1-2
D: NA
CDR3: CAAGGPGRISGYTF

size: NA
V: TRBV7-5
J: TRBJ2-7
D: NA
CDR3: CVRSPGSPYEQYF

size: few
V: TRBV9
J: TRBJ2-5
D: NA
CDR3: CASSVAKGEETQYF

size: once
V: TRBV12-1
J: TRBJ2-4
D: NA
CDR3: CASRGVSGAKNIQYF

size: NA
V: TRBV4-2
J: TRBJ1-6
D: NA
CDR3: CASSFGGVGGSPLHF